This T cell receptor (beta chain) was observed in a study of PD-1 blockade in classical Hodgkin lymphoma. Study details: The nivolumab dose that patients received was 3 mg/kg, given intravenously every 2 weeks.

As to time point: cycle 4 day 1 (C4D1), after five to seven weeks of nivolumab. Autologous stem cell transplantation was followed by relapse in every patient, and brentuximab vedotin exposure varied. The data were produced by immunoSEQ multiplex PCR, yet TCRdb's version contains in-frame clones alone and is incomplete. Of roughly 46,000 clones listed, about 75% are singletons. From germline, CDR1 is LNHDA and CDR2 SQIVND (reference sequence). V was pared by 4 bases and J by 3 bases, with 10 bases between. The CDR3 is 14 residues long. The sequence derives from a human donor with classical Hodgkin lymphoma. V is TRBV19 and J is TRBJ1-5; possibly TRBD1 for D (6 bases). The sample in question was peripheral blood mononuclear cells (PBMCs), obtained before the fourth cycle of nivolumab. The CDR3 reads CASSRTASNQPQHF. CDR3 in DNA: TGTGCCAGTAGTAGGACAGCCTCCAATCAGCCCCAGCATTTT.